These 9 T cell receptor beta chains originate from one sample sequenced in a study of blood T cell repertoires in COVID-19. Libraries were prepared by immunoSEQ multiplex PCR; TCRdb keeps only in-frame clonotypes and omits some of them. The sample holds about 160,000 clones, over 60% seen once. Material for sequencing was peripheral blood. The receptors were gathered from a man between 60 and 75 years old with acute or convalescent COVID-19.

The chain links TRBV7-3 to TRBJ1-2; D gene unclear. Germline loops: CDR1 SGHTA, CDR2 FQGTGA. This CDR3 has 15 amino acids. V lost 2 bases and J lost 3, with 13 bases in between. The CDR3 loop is CASSLERGVDYGYTF. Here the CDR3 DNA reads TGTGCCAGCAGCTTAGAACGGGGAGTGGACTATGGCTACACCTTC.

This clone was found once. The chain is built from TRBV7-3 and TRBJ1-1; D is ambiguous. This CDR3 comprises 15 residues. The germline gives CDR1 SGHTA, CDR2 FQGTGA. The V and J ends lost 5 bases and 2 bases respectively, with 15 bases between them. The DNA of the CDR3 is TGTGCCAGCAGCACAAACCTAGGTCCTAACACTGAAGCTTTCTTT. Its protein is CASSTNLGPNTEAFF.

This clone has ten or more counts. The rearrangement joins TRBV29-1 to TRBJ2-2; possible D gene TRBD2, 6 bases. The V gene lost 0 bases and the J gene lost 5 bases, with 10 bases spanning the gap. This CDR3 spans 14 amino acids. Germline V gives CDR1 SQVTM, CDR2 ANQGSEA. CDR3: CSVEERGGTGELFF. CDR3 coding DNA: TGCAGCGTTGAAGAGAGGGGAGGTACCGGGGAGCTGTTTTTT.

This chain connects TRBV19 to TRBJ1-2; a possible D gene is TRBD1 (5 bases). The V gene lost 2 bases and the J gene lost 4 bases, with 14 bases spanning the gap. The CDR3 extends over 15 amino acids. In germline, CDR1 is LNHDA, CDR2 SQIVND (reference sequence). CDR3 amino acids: CASSIQGGEGYGYTF. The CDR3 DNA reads TGTGCCAGTAGTATACAGGGAGGGGAAGGCTATGGCTACACCTTC.

The CDR3: CASSRGQSTDTQYF. CDR3 DNA: TGTGCCAGCTCCCGGGGACAGAGCACAGATACGCAGTATTTT. The V call is TRBV18, the J call TRBJ2-3; 7 bases fit TRBD1. This CDR3 is built from 14 residues. Germline CDR1 is KGHSH and CDR2 is LQKENI. V was clipped by 6 bases and J by 0 bases; unmatched bases: 3. Drawing the rest from reference TRBV18 and TRBJ2-3, the complete variable domain is NAGVMQNPRHLVRRRGQEARLRCSPMKGHSHVYWYRQLPEEGLKFMVYLQKENIIDESGMPKERFSAEFPKEGPSILRIQQVVRGDSAAYFCASSRGQSTDTQYFGPGTRLTVL.

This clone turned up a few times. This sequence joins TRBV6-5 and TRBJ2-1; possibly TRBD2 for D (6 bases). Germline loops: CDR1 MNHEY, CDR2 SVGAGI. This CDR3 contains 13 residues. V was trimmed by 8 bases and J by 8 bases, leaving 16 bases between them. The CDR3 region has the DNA TGTGCCAGCTCGACTAGGCCGCTCTATGAGCAGTTCTTC. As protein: CASSTRPLYEQFF.

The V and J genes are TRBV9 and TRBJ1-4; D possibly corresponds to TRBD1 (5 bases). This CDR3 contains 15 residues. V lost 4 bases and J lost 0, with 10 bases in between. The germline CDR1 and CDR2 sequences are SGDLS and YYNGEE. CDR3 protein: CASSPSGTTNEKLFF. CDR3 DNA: TGTGCCAGCAGCCCCTCAGGGACAACTAATGAAAAACTGTTTTTT.

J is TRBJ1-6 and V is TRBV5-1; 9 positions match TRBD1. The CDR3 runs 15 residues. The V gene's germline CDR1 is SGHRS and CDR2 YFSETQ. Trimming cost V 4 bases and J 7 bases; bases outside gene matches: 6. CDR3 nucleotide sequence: TGCGCCAGCAGCGGACAGGGGTTGGGGAATTCACCCCTCCACTTT. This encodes CASSGQGLGNSPLHF.

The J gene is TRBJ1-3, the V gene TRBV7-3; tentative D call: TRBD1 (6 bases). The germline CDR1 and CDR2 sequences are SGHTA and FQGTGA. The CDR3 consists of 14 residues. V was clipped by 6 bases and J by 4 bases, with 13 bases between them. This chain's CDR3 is CASSVGGAGNTIYF. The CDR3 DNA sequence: TGTGCCAGCAGTGTCGGGGGGGCCGGAAACACCATATATTTT.